This is a list of T cell receptor beta chains from one sample in a study of blood T cells in healthy people across ages. TCRdb used MiXCR to reprocess the 5' RACE reads, holding one entry per CDR3 protein. This sample has 450,000 to 700,000 distinct CDR3 sequences, with 27% found just once. What was sequenced was blood. These receptors originate from a woman in her 70s in good health. The CDR3 runs from the conserved cysteine through the conserved F or W. D genes are given only for firm matches. Clone size is stated in some rows and not others, as once, few, many or a class when expanded.

V gene	J gene	D gene	clone size	CDR3 DNA	CDR3 protein
TRBV6-6	TRBJ2-7	.	.	TGTGCCAGCAGTTACTCAGGTCACGAGCAGTACTTC	CASSYSGHEQYF
TRBV27	TRBJ2-1	.	.	TGTGCCAGCAGTTTATTGGGGGGAAACTACAATGAGCAGTTCTTC	CASSLLGGNYNEQFF
TRBV5-1	TRBJ2-7	.	.	TGCGCCAGCAGGAGGGAGGGGGCTTACGAGCAGTACTTC	CASRREGAYEQYF
TRBV20-1	TRBJ2-3	TRBD2	few	TGCAGTGCTAGAATGAGTAGCGGGGGTTTATCGAGCACAGATACGCAGTATTTT	CSARMSSGGLSSTDTQYF
TRBV29-1	TRBJ2-5	.	.	TGCAGCGTTGAAGAGGGAGTGGAGACCCAGTACTTC	CSVEEGVETQYF
TRBV4-1	TRBJ2-7	.	.	TGCGCCAGCAGCCAAGGACCTGGTGCAGCAGCCTCGGACGAGCAGTACTTC	CASSQGPGAAASDEQYF
TRBV5-1	TRBJ2-7	.	few	TGCGCCAGCAGAGGCGACAGTTCTACCTACGAGCAGTACTTC	CASRGDSSTYEQYF
TRBV7-2	TRBJ2-7	.	many	TGCGCCAGCAGCTTGGACGGGACCTACGAGCAGTACTTC	CASSLDGTYEQYF
TRBV20-1	TRBJ1-5	.	.	TGCAGTGCTAGAGGGGGGTTCAGCAATCAGCCCCAGCATTTT	CSARGGFSNQPQHF
TRBV20-1	TRBJ2-7	.	few	TGCAGTGCTAGAACGGTGCAGGGGAGCTACGAGCAGTACTTC	CSARTVQGSYEQYF
TRBV3-1	TRBJ1-2	TRBD1	few	TGTGCCAGCAGCCACAGACAGGGCCGCGCCTATGGCTACACCTTC	CASSHRQGRAYGYTF
TRBV29-1	TRBJ1-4	.	.	TGCAGCGTTGAGGGGGATGAAAAACTGTTTTTT	CSVEGDEKLFF
TRBV7-2	TRBJ1-2	.	.	TGTGCCAGCAGCTTTTCGGGGAACAACTATGGCTACACCTTC	CASSFSGNNYGYTF
TRBV6-1	TRBJ1-1	TRBD1	.	TGTGCCAGCAGTGTCGGACAGGGTGGCACTGAAGCTTTCTTT	CASSVGQGGTEAFF
TRBV20-1	TRBJ2-5	.	.	TGCAGTGCTAGGTGGCAGGGAACTATAGAGACCCAGTACTTC	CSARWQGTIETQYF
TRBV20-1	TRBJ2-4	.	.	TGCAGTGCTAGAGCGACAGCCAAAAACATTCAGTACTTC	CSARATAKNIQYF
TRBV11-1	TRBJ1-2	.	.	TGTGCCAGCAGTCCTAAGCACGGGACCCCGGGCTACACCTTC	CASSPKHGTPGYTF
TRBV6-2/TRBV6-3	TRBJ2-3	.	.	TGTGCCAGCAGCACGTCGGGGCCTCTAGATACGCAGTATTTT	CASSTSGPLDTQYF
TRBV29-1	TRBJ1-2	.	.	TGCAGCTTCCAGGCCGGGGGCGGCGGCTACACCTTC	CSFQAGGGGYTF
TRBV29-1	TRBJ2-5	TRBD2	few	TGCAGCGTCGGTAGCGGGTTCCCTCAGGAGCAGTACTTC	CSVGSGFPQEQYF
TRBV20-1	TRBJ2-1	TRBD1	.	TGCAGTGCTCTGGACAGGGGGCATAATGAGCAGTTCTTC	CSALDRGHNEQFF
TRBV5-1	TRBJ1-4	.	.	TGCGCCAGCAGCTTTTACAGGAGCGACGATGAAAAACTGTTTTTT	CASSFYRSDDEKLFF
TRBV4-2	TRBJ1-2	.	.	TGTGCCAGCAGCCAAGTGAGGCAGGGTAGATACGATGGCTACACCTTC	CASSQVRQGRYDGYTF
TRBV20-1	TRBJ2-1	TRBD2	.	TGCAGTGCTAGTCGGGTGGGCGGGAGCTCCTACAATGAGCAGTTCTTC	CSASRVGGSSYNEQFF
TRBV18	TRBJ2-1	.	.	TGTGCCAGCGCGCCGGAGCCCTACAATGAGCAGTTCTTC	CASAPEPYNEQFF
TRBV3-1	TRBJ2-5	.	.	TGTGCCAGCAGCCAAGAGTTCACGGACTTTGCCGAGACCCAGTACTTC	CASSQEFTDFAETQYF
TRBV20-1	TRBJ1-1	.	few	TGCAGTGCCCAAGAAAGCGCTGAAGCTTTCTTT	CSAQESAEAFF
TRBV30	TRBJ1-3	.	.	TGTGCCTGGAGTACGGGCCTCTCTGGAAACACCATATATTTT	CAWSTGLSGNTIYF
TRBV21-1	TRBJ2-1	.	many	TGTGCCAGCAGCAACAACCGGGGCCCCTCTTACAATGAGCAGTTCTTC	CASSNNRGPSYNEQFF
TRBV20-1	TRBJ2-5	TRBD2	.	TGCAGTGCGAGGGTACTAGCGGGGGTTCGAGGAGAGACCCAGTACTTC	CSARVLAGVRGETQYF
TRBV7-2	TRBJ2-1	.	.	TGTGCCAGCAGCTTAGCCAGGGGCTCCTACAATGAGCAGTTCTTC	CASSLARGSYNEQFF
TRBV29-1	TRBJ1-2	.	few	TGCAGCGTTACCCCGCGGGACGTGGCTTTGGAAAGGACCTTC	CSVTPRDVALERTF
TRBV4-3	TRBJ1-4	.	.	TGCGCCAGCAGCCAAGATTACGGCAGAATATATGCAACTAATGAAAAACCGTTTTTT	CASSQDYGRIYATNEKPFF
TRBV29-1	TRBJ2-5	.	.	TGCAGCGTTGGAGACCAAGAGACCCAGTACTTC	CSVGDQETQYF
TRBV5-1	TRBJ2-2	TRBD1	.	TGCGCCAGCAACCCCGGGACAGGGGGCCACGGGGAGCTGTTTTTT	CASNPGTGGHGELFF
TRBV4-3	TRBJ2-1	.	.	TGCGCCAGCAGCCAAGATGGACAGCGTCCCTACAATGAGCAGTTCTTC	CASSQDGQRPYNEQFF
TRBV5-1	TRBJ2-1	TRBD2	.	TGCGCCAGCAGCTTGGCGCTAGCGGGTAACACTGAGCAGTTCTTC	CASSLALAGNTEQFF
TRBV12-3/TRBV12-4	TRBJ2-5	.	.	TGTGCCAGCAGTTTGCGATTTACGGAGACCCAGTACTTC	CASSLRFTETQYF
TRBV20-1	TRBJ2-3	.	few	TGCAGTGCAAGGAGGGCCCCTGGGGCCCAGTATTTT	CSARRAPGAQYF
TRBV5-1	TRBJ2-5	.	few	TGCGCCAGCAGCTTGTTGGTCAGGGGGGAAGAGACCCAGTACTTC	CASSLLVRGEETQYF
TRBV20-1	TRBJ1-4	.	many	TGCAGTGCTAGGACCGGTAATGAAAAACTGTTTTTT	CSARTGNEKLFF
TRBV2	TRBJ2-5	.	few	TGTGCCAGCAGGCCCGGGACACCGAGTGCGGAGACCCAGTACTTC	CASRPGTPSAETQYF
TRBV27	TRBJ1-1	TRBD1	few	TGTGCCAGCAGTTTAGCAGGGGGCTCGAACACTGAAGCTTTCTTT	CASSLAGGSNTEAFF
TRBV5-4	TRBJ2-2	TRBD2	.	TGTGCCAGCAGCCCGGGGACTAGCTGGGGCGGGGAGCTGTTTTTT	CASSPGTSWGGELFF
TRBV20-1	TRBJ2-7	TRBD1	.	TGCAGTGCTAGAGATCCGGACAGGGCCTACGAGCAGTACTTC	CSARDPDRAYEQYF
TRBV5-1	TRBJ2-5	.	few	TGCGCCAGCAGCTTGTTCAGGGTCCAAGAGACCCAGTACTTC	CASSLFRVQETQYF
TRBV9	TRBJ1-1	.	.	TGTGCCAGCAGCGTAGGGGGCCGGGCTATGAACACTGAAGCTTTCTTT	CASSVGGRAMNTEAFF
TRBV20-1	TRBJ1-1	TRBD1	.	TGCAGTGCTAGGGAAAACAGGGGTGAAGCTTTCTTT	CSARENRGEAFF
TRBV20-1	TRBJ1-2	TRBD1	.	TGCAGTGCACGGCCGGGGACAGGGAACTATGGCTACACCTTC	CSARPGTGNYGYTF
TRBV11-2	TRBJ2-4	.	.	TGTGCCAGCAGCTTTAACGGGGACAAAAACATTCAGTACTTC	CASSFNGDKNIQYF
TRBV12-3/TRBV12-4	TRBJ1-4	TRBD1	.	TGTGCCAGCAGCCCCCGGGACAGGGGAGTTAATGAAAAACTGTTTTTT	CASSPRDRGVNEKLFF
TRBV6-2/TRBV6-3	TRBJ1-2	.	few	TGTGCCAGCAGCCTTTATACGCGACACCATGGCTACACCTTC	CASSLYTRHHGYTF
TRBV5-1	TRBJ2-2	TRBD1	.	TGCGCCAGCAGCGCCACAGGGGGCAACACCGGGGAGCTGTTTTTT	CASSATGGNTGELFF
TRBV29-1	TRBJ2-5	TRBD1	few	TGCAGCGTGATCCCGGGACAGGAACAAGAGACCCAGTACTTC	CSVIPGQEQETQYF
TRBV6-1	TRBJ2-1	TRBD1	few	TGTGCCAGCCATCGGACAGGTCGCTCCTACAATGAGCAGTTCTTC	CASHRTGRSYNEQFF